One and the same sample provided the 5 T cell receptor beta chains below, sequenced in a study of shared clonotypes between healthy human individuals. Only in-frame clones appear in the TCRdb table, and some are missing; sequencing was by immunoSEQ multiplex PCR. The sample consists of around 2.3 million clones, about 94% of them appearing once. The sample comprised naive CD4+ T cells sorted from blood. Subset described: CD45RA+ positively selected. The receptors were sampled from a man between 18 and 35 years old in good health.

This clone has only one observation. The chain recombines TRBV5-6 with TRBJ1-3, with 7 bases matching TRBD1. J lost 6 bases, V lost 3 bases, and 9 bases had no gene match. Germline CDR1 reads SGHDT; CDR2 reads YYEEEE. This CDR3 has 15 amino acids. CDR3 in DNA: TGTGCCAGCAGCTACCACAGGGGAGAGGAAAACACCATATATTTT. This translates into CASSYHRGEENTIYF. The variable domain in full, with the rest retrieved from reference TRBV5-6 and TRBJ1-3, is DAGVTQSPTHLIKTRGQQVTLRCSPKSGHDTVSWYQQALGQGPQFIFQYYEEEERQRGNFPDRFSGHQFPNYSSELNVNALLLGDSALYLCASSYHRGEENTIYFGEGSWLTVV.

Regarding this clone: This same CDR3 is encoded by further DNA sequences in the sample. The V and J genes are TRBV6-5 and TRBJ2-7; 11 bases map to TRBD2. J gave up 1 base and V 6 bases, and 5 bases lay outside the gene matches. Germline loops: CDR1 MNHEY, CDR2 SVGAGI. The CDR3 runs 15 residues. CDR3 protein: CASRPLAGGSYEQYF. The CDR3 nucleotides read TGTGCCAGCAGACCCCTAGCGGGAGGATCCTACGAGCAGTACTTC.

The V and J genes are TRBV2 and TRBJ2-3; 9 nucleotides agree with TRBD2. V shed 6 bases and J 0 bases; nucleotides not matched to a gene: 7. The CDR3 is made up of 16 amino acids. Germline lookup yields CDR1 SNHLY and CDR2 FYNNEI. DNA of the CDR3: TGTGCCAGCAGGCGCTTAGCGGGAGCTAGCACAGATACGCAGTATTTT. Its translation is CASRRLAGASTDTQYF.

The V and J genes are TRBV30 and TRBJ2-7; 8 nucleotides align to TRBD1. The germline V gene encodes CDR1 GTSNPN and CDR2 SVGIG (reference sequence). The CDR3 extends over 16 amino acids. After removal of 3 bases from V and 5 bases from J, the junction contained 15 bases not matched to a gene. The CDR3 sequence is CAWSARRTGSSDEQYF. The CDR3 DNA follows: TGTGCCTGGAGCGCACGCCGGACAGGGAGTAGCGACGAGCAGTACTTC.

This chain joins TRBV5-1 and TRBJ2-1; D is unresolved. Trimming took 0 bases from V and 3 from J, leaving 10 bases between them. Germline CDR1 and CDR2: SGHRS and YFSETQ. This CDR3 is built from 15 residues. The CDR3: CASSLASTGYNEQFF. The CDR3 nucleotides are TGCGCCAGCAGCTTGGCCTCGACCGGCTACAATGAGCAGTTCTTC.